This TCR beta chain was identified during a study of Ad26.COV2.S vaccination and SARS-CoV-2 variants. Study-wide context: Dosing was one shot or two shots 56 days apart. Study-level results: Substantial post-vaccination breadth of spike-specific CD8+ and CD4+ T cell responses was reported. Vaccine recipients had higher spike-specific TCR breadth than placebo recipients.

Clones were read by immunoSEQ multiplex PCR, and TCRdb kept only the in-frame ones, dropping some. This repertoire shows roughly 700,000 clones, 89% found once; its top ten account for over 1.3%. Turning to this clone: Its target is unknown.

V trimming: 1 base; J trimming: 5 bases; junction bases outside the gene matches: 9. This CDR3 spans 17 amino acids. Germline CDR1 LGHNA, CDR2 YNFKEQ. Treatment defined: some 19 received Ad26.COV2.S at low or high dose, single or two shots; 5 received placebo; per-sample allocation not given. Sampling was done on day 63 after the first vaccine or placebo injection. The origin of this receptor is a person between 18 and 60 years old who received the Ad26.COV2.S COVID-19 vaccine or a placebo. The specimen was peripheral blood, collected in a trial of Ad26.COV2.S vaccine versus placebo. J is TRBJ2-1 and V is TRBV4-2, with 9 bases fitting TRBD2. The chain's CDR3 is CASSQVIQREANNEQFF. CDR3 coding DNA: TGTGCCAGCAGCCAAGTAATCCAGCGGGAGGCGAACAATGAGCAGTTCTTC.